This TCR beta chain was recorded in a study of T-cell memory formation after mild COVID-19. Worth noting for this clonotype: Its antigen remains unknown.

Study-level points and caveats: A subset of responding clones appeared in pre-infection memory, suggesting cross-reactive memory joined. Day 15 to 85 contracting clones showed balanced CD4/CD8; day 15 to 37 expanders favored CD4+. Contracting CD4+ clones sat mainly in CM and EM; CD8+ in EMRA.

The CDR3 has 14 amino acids. Per germline, CDR1 ENHRY and CDR2 SYGVKD. V was cut by 8 bases and J by 3 bases, with 11 bases left in between. 5'RACE with constant-segment primers yielded barcoded, UMI-tagged TCR alpha and TCR beta cDNA libraries. Each CDR3 protein gets one entry after TCRdb re-called the 5' RACE reads with MiXCR. The data contain 250,000 to 300,000 distinct CDR3 sequences, approximately 7.6% of them singletons. This sequence was found in a man between 18 and 35 years old who had mild COVID-19 (a few samples of this study predate the infection). Cell type and time point are not known. This chain uses TRBV10-3 with TRBJ1-6; the D is unclear. Sequenced: PBMCs or a T cell subset sorted from them (not recorded which). The CDR3 here is CAIAERNYNSPLHF. In nucleotides, the CDR3 is TGTGCCATCGCTGAACGGAACTATAATTCACCCCTCCACTTT.